This TCR beta chain was sequenced during a study of blood T cells in healthy people across ages. In this sample, this clonotype turned up a few times. Germline V gives CDR1 WSHSY, CDR2 SAAADI. CDR3 length: 13 residues. Alongside a J-beta primer mix, a sample-barcoded 5' primer served in a second PCR lasting roughly 6 to 12 cycles. TCRdb itself ran the 5' RACE reads through MiXCR, one entry per CDR3 protein. The sample includes 710,000 or so distinct CDR3 sequences, 22% of them seen just once. The receptor was derived from a man between 65 and 80 years old in good health. The gene calls are TRBV10-2 and TRBJ2-7, with D unclear. The better agreement between TRBJ2-1 and the DNA end casts doubt on the J call. The specimen was blood. Here the CDR3 reads CASSESQRDEQFF. The CDR3 bases are TGCGCCAGCAGTGAGTCGCAGCGCGATGAGCAGTTCTTC.